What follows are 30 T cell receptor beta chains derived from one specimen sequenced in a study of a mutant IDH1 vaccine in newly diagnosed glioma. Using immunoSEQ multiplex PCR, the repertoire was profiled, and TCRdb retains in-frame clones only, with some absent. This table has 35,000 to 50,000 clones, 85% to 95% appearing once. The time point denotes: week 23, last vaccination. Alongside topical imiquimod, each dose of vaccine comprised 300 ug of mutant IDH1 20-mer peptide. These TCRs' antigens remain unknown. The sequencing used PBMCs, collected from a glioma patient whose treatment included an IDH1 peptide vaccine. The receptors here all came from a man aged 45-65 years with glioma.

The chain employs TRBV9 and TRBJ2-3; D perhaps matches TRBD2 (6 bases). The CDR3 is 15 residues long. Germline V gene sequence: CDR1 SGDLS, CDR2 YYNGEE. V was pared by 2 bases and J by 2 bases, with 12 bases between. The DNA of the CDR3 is TGTGCCAGCAGCGTCTATCGCGGGACCACAGATACGCAGTATTTT. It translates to CASSVYRGTTDTQYF.

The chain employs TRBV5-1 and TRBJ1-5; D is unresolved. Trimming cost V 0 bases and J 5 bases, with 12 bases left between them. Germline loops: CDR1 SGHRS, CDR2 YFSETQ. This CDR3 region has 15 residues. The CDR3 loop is CASSLAPGMDQPQHF. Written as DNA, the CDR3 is TGCGCCAGCAGCTTGGCCCCGGGGATGGATCAGCCCCAGCATTTT.

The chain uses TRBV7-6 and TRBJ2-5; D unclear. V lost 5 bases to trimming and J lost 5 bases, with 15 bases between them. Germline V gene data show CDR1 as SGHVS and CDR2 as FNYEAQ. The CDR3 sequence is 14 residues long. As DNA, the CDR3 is TGTGCCAGCAGCCCCGGAACAGCTAGGGAGACCCAGTACTTC. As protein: CASSPGTARETQYF.

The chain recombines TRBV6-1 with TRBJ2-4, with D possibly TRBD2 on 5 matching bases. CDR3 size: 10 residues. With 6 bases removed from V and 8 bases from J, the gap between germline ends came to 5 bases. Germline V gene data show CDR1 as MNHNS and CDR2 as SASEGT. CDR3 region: CASREDIQYF. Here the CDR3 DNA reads TGTGCCAGCAGGGAGGACATTCAGTACTTC.

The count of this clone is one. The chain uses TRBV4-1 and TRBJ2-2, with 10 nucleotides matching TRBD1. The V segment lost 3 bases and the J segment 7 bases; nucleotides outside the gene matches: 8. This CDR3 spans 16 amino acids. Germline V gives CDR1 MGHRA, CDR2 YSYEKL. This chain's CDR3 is CASSQVWTGGFGELFF. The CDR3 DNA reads TGCGCCAGCAGCCAGGTGTGGACAGGGGGTTTCGGGGAGCTGTTTTTT.

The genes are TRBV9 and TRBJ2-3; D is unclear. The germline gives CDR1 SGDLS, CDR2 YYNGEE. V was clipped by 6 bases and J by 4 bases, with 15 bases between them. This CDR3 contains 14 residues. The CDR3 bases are TGTGCCAGCACCACTACTCCTGCGGCAGATACGCAGTATTTT. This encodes CASTTTPAADTQYF. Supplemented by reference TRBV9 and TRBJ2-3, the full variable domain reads DSGVTQTPKHLITATGQRVTLRCSPRSGDLSVYWYQQSLDQGLQFLIQYYNGEERAKGNILERFSAQQFPDLHSELNLSSLELGDSALYFCASTTTPAADTQYFGPGTRLTVL.

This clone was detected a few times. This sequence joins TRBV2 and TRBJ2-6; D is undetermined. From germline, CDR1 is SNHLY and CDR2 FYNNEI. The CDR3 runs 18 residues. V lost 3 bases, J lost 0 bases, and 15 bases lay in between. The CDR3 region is CASSDPSDEISGANVLTF. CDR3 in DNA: TGTGCCAGCAGTGACCCCAGCGACGAGATCTCTGGGGCCAACGTCCTGACTTTC. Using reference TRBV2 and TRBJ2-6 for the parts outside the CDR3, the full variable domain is EPEVTQTPSHQVTQMGQEVILRCVPISNHLYFYWYRQILGQKVEFLVSFYNNEISEKSEIFDDQFSVERPDGSNFTLKIRSTKLEDSAMYFCASSDPSDEISGANVLTFGAGSRLTVL.

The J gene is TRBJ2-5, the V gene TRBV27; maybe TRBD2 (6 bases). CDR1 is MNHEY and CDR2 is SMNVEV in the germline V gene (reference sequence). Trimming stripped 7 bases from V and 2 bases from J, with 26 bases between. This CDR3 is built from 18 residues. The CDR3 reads CASKRLGVSSDSQETQYF. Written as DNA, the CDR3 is TGTGCCAGCAAACGTCTTGGAGTGTCTAGCGACTCACAAGAGACCCAGTACTTC.

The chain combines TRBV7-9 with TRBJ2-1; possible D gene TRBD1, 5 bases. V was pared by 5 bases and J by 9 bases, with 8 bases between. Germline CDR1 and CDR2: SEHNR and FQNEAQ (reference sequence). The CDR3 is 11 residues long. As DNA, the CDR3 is TGTGCCAGCAGCCCTGACAGTGAGCAGTTCTTC. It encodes CASSPDSEQFF.

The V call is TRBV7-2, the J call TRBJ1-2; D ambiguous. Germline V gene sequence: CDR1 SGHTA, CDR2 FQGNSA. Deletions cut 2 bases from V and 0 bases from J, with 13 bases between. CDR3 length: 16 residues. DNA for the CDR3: TGTGCCAGCAGCTTAACAGTGGCGATCACTAACTATGGCTACACCTTC. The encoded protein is CASSLTVAITNYGYTF.

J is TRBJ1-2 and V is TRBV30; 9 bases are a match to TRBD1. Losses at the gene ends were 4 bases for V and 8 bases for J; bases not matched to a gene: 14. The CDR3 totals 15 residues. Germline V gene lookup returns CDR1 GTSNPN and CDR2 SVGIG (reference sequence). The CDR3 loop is CAWINGTGSRSGYTF. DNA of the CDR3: TGTGCCTGGATAAACGGGACAGGGAGTAGGAGCGGCTACACCTTC.

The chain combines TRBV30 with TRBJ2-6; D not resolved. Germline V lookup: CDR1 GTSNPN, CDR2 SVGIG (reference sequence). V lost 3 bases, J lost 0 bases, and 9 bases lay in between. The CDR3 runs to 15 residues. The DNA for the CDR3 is TGTGCCTGGAGCTCCAAAAACTCTGGGGCCAACGTCCTGACTTTC. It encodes CAWSSKNSGANVLTF.

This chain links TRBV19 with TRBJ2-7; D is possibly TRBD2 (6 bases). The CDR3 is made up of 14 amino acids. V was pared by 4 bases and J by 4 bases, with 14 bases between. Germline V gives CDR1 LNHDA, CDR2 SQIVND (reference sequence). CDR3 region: CASSTLAPGYEQYF. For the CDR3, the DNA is TGTGCCAGTAGTACGCTAGCGCCGGGGTACGAGCAGTACTTC. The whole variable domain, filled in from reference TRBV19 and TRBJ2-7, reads DGGITQSPKYLFRKEGQNVTLSCEQNLNHDAMYWYRQDPGQGLRLIYYSQIVNDFQKGDIAEGYSVSREKKESFPLTVTSAQKNPTAFYLCASSTLAPGYEQYFGPGTRLTVT.

The CDR3 loop is CASSNVCEKLFF. The DNA for the CDR3 is TGTGCCAGCAGCAATGTGTGCGAAAAACTGTTTTTT. This chain connects TRBV21-1 to TRBJ1-4. TRBV21-1 is labeled a pseudogene. This CDR3 comprises 12 residues.

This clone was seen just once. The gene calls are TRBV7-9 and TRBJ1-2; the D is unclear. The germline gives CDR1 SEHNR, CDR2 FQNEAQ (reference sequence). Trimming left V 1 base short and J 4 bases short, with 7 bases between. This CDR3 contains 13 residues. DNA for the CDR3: TGTGCCAGCAGCTTAGATAGCACCTATGGCTACACCTTC. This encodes CASSLDSTYGYTF.

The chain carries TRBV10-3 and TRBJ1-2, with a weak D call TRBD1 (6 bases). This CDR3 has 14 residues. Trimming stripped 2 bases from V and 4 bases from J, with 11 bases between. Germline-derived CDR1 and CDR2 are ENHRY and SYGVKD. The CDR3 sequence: CAISEEDSSYGYTF. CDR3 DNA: TGTGCCATCAGTGAGGAGGACAGTTCCTATGGCTACACCTTC.

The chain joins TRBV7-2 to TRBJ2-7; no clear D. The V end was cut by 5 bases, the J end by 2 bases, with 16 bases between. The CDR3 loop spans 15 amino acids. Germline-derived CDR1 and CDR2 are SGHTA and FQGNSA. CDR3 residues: CASSKQATPAYEQYF. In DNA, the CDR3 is TGTGCCAGCAGCAAGCAGGCGACACCCGCCTACGAGCAGTACTTC.

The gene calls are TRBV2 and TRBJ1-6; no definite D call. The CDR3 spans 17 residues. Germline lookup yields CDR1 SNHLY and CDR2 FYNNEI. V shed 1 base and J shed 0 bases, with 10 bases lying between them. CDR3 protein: CASSEVVGSSYNSPLHF. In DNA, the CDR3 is TGTGCCAGCAGTGAAGTGGTGGGGAGCTCCTATAATTCACCCCTCCACTTT.

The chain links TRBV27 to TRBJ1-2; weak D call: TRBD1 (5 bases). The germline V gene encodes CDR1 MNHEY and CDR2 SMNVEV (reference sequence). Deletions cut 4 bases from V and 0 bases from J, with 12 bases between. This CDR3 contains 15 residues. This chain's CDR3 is CASSWSPTANYGYTF. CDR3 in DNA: TGTGCCAGCAGTTGGTCGCCGACAGCTAACTATGGCTACACCTTC.

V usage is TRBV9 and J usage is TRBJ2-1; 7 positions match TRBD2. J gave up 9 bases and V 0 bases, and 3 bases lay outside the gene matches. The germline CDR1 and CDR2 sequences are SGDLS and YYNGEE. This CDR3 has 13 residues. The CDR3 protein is CASSVGLATEQFF. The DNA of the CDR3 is TGTGCCAGCAGCGTAGGACTAGCTACTGAGCAGTTCTTC. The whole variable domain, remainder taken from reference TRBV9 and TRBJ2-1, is DSGVTQTPKHLITATGQRVTLRCSPRSGDLSVYWYQQSLDQGLQFLIQYYNGEERAKGNILERFSAQQFPDLHSELNLSSLELGDSALYFCASSVGLATEQFFGPGTRLTVL.

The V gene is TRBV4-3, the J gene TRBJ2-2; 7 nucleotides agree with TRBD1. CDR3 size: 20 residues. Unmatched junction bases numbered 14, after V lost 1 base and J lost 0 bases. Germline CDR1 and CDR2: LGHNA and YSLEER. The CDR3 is CASSQVWGQILDANTGELFF. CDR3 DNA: TGCGCCAGCAGCCAAGTTTGGGGACAGATACTAGACGCGAACACCGGGGAGCTGTTTTTT.

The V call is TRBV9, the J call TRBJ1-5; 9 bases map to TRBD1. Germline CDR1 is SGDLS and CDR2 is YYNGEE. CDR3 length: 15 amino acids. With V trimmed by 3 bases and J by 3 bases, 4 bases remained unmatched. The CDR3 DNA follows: TGTGCCAGCAGCGCGGGACAGGGCTTCAATCAGCCCCAGCATTTT. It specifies CASSAGQGFNQPQHF. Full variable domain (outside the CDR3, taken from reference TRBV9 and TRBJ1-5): DSGVTQTPKHLITATGQRVTLRCSPRSGDLSVYWYQQSLDQGLQFLIQYYNGEERAKGNILERFSAQQFPDLHSELNLSSLELGDSALYFCASSAGQGFNQPQHFGDGTRLSIL.

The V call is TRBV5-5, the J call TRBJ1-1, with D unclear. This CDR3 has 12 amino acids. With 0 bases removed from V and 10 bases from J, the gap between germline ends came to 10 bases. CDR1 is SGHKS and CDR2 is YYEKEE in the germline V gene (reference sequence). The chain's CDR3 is CASSLGESGAFF. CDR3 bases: TGTGCCAGCAGCTTGGGGGAAAGCGGAGCTTTCTTT.

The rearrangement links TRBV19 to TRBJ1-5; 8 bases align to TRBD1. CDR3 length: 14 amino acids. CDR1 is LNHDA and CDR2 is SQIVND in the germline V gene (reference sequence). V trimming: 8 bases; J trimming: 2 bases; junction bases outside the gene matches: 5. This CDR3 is CASRPQGGNQPQHF. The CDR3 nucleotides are TGTGCCAGTCGACCACAGGGGGGCAATCAGCCCCAGCATTTT.

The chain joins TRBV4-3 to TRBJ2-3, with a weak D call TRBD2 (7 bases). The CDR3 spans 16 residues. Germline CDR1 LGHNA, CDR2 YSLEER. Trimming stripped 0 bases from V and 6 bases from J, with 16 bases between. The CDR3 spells CASSQESSGGEDTQYF. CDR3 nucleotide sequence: TGCGCCAGCAGCCAAGAGTCGTCGGGGGGCGAGGATACGCAGTATTTT.

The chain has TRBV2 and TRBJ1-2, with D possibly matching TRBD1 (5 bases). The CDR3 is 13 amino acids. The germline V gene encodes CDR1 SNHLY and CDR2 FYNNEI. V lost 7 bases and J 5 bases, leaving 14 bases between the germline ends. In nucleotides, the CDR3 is TGTGCCAGCAATGACAGAGGGATATATGGCTACACCTTC. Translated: CASNDRGIYGYTF.

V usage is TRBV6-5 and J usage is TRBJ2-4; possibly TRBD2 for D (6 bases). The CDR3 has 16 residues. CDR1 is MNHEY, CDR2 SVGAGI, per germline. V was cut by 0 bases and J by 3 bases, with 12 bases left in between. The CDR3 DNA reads TGTGCCAGCAGTTACTCTATCGCGGGGAACAAAAACATTCAGTACTTC. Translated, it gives CASSYSIAGNKNIQYF.

The CDR3 loop is CAITIGTGAYEQYF. As DNA, the CDR3 is TGTGCCATCACTATCGGGACAGGGGCCTACGAGCAGTACTTC. The chain is built from TRBV6-1 and TRBJ2-7; 10 nucleotides line up with TRBD1. Germline CDR1 MNHNS, CDR2 SASEGT. J lost 2 bases, V lost 10 bases, and 8 bases had no gene match. The CDR3 has 14 amino acids.

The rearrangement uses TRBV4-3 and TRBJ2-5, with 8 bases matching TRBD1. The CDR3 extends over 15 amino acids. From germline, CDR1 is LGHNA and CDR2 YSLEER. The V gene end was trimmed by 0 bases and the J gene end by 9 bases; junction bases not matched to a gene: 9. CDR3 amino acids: CASSQDAQGGRSQYF. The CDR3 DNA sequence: TGCGCCAGCAGCCAAGATGCACAGGGGGGTAGGTCCCAGTACTTC.

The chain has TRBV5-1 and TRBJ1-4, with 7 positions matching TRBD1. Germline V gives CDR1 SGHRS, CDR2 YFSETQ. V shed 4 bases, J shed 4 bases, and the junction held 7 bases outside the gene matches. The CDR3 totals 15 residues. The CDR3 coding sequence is TGCGCCAGCAGCCTACCAGGGGGAGATAATGAAAAACTGTTTTTT. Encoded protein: CASSLPGGDNEKLFF. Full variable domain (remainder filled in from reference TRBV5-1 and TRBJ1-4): KAGVTQTPRYLIKTRGQQVTLSCSPISGHRSVSWYQQTPGQGLQFLFEYFSETQRNKGNFPGRFSGRQFSNSRSEMNVSTLELGDSALYLCASSLPGGDNEKLFFGSGTQLSVL.